Listed below are T cell receptor beta chains from one sample, sequenced in a study of blood T cell repertoires in COVID-19. Measured with immunoSEQ multiplex PCR; TCRdb has only the in-frame clones, and not every one. The sample holds approximately 94,000 clones; about 79% are singletons and the top ten take 20% to 25%. Sequencing was done on a sample of peripheral blood. The source of these receptors is a man in his sixties with acute or convalescent COVID-19. Both conserved end residues are trimmed from each CDR3.

TRBV15	TRBJ1-5	ATSRESPGFGQPQH
TRBV2	TRBJ2-7	ASKVRTGSGEQY
TRBV5-1	TRBJ2-1	AGSPTGTSGVNEQF
TRBV7-9	TRBJ1-2	ASSFYSTVNYGYT
TRBV19	TRBJ2-2	ASRPGQIYTGELF
TRBV6-5	TRBJ1-2	ASSGDSPYGYT
TRBV11-2	TRBJ2-3	ASSAGSSPADTQY
TRBV7-9	TRBJ2-1	ASSLAPAGTSSYNEQF
TRBV7-9	TRBJ1-5	ASSYGGIGQPQH
TRBV30	TRBJ1-4	AWTPKGLGYEKLF
TRBV5-1	TRBJ1-6	ASSWTRAVNRQTYNSPLH
TRBV18	TRBJ1-2	ASSPPGQLNYGYT
TRBV23-1	TRBJ1-2	ASSQSTSSLDGYT
TRBV2	TRBJ1-2	ASSEALVFSPRRRGYGYT
TRBV7-2	TRBJ2-5	ASSKQGPGQETQY
TRBV6-6	TRBJ1-1	ASSLLRDRVTEAF
TRBV5-1	TRBJ2-5	ASSLAGVGSIQETQY
TRBV15	TRBJ2-1	ATSRDLGGGIEQF
TRBV18	TRBJ2-1	ASSPTLGQGGNEQF
TRBV3-1/TRBV3-2	TRBJ2-5	ASSHRLGGTPGRRGETQY
TRBV5-1	TRBJ1-3	ASSLDTASGNTIY
TRBV20-1	TRBJ2-1	SASTSGGMSSYNEQF
TRBV19	TRBJ2-6	ASSSNLGTAGANVLT
TRBV19	TRBJ1-1	ASSIPRASWGNTEAF
TRBV19	TRBJ2-5	ASTGGEETQY
TRBV5-4	TRBJ1-1	ASSSGVDTEAF
TRBV19	TRBJ1-2	ASSLLGGPVVGYT
TRBV11-2	TRBJ2-3	ASSLPSGNTDTQY
TRBV6-6	TRBJ1-1	ASFDRGLQNTEAF
TRBV14	TRBJ1-1	ASSQPGMNTEAF
TRBV2	TRBJ2-1	ASSPDRRSHNEQF
TRBV2	TRBJ1-1	ASTEGVVAF
TRBV15	TRBJ1-2	ATSREHQTGTGNGYT
TRBV4-1	TRBJ1-5	ASSQDPVSSNQPQH
TRBV5-1	TRBJ2-1	ASSLALAGAYNEQF
TRBV21-1	TRBJ2-2	ASSKVMGGGLWNTGELF
TRBV18	TRBJ1-4	ASSPRGAGEKLF
TRBV29-1	TRBJ1-2	SVAQTGTGYT
TRBV4-1	TRBJ2-3	ASSQAAGITDTQY
TRBV3-1/TRBV3-2	TRBJ1-5	ASSQDTVSQPQH
TRBV27	TRBJ1-5	ASSFLRDRDNQPQH
TRBV9	TRBJ2-3	ASSVDRGGTSTDTQY
TRBV30	TRBJ2-7	AWSRGTGEQY
TRBV9	TRBJ2-1	ASSVGQGADNEQF
TRBV6-6	TRBJ1-2	ASSSRGPLNYGYT
TRBV5-1	TRBJ1-2	ASRLAGTYHGYT
TRBV2	TRBJ1-5	ASSGQGSGNQPQH
TRBV28	TRBJ2-1	ASSLRGTGWGEQF
TRBV27	TRBJ1-1	ASRYTGGRDTEAF
TRBV5-1	TRBJ1-1	ASSLATLTGISEAF
TRBV10-1	TRBJ2-3	ASSEKSLAGGRNTQY
TRBV6-2/TRBV6-3	TRBJ2-7	ASSFAGQGFYEQY
TRBV2	TRBJ1-6	ASSLLYRGRGSSYNSPLH
TRBV5-1	TRBJ2-5	ASSLQGQGKGQETQY
TRBV28	TRBJ1-3	ASSLYSGSGNTIY